These 8 T cell receptor beta chains were sequenced from one sample in a study of CD8+ T cells in alopecia areata. Reverse transcription of extracted RNA yielded cDNA, which provided the sequencing template. This table comes from immunoSEQ multiplex PCR, and its TCRdb copy is limited to in-frame clones, with some not included. The sample lists 150,000 to 200,000 clones, 58% seen once, with more than 15% in the top ten. Treatment: oral pan-JAK inhibitor, 5-10 mg twice daily. This specimen was CD4+ T cells sorted from blood, taken at week 56, from a patient treated with tofacitinib. All receptors come from a human donor with alopecia areata.

This clone has a handful of counts. The V gene is TRBV29-1, the J gene TRBJ1-1; no clear D gene. Germline V CDR1 and CDR2: SQVTM, ANQGSEA. The CDR3 is made up of 12 amino acids. Between the trimmed V and J ends, which lost 4 bases and 1 base, there was a span of 7 bases. The CDR3 region has the DNA TGCAGCGTTGCGGGGTGGAACACTGAAGCTTTCTTT. Amino acids: CSVAGWNTEAFF.

V usage is TRBV29-1 and J usage is TRBJ2-3; 7 nucleotides agree with TRBD2. Looked up from germline, CDR1 is SQVTM and CDR2 is ANQGSEA. This CDR3 region has 12 residues. The trim removed 6 bases at V and 3 bases at J, leaving 3 bases unmatched. The CDR3 loop reads CSVSGGTDTQYF. CDR3 bases: TGCAGCGTGTCGGGGGGAACAGATACGCAGTATTTT.

The chain joins TRBV19 to TRBJ1-1, with 11 bases matching TRBD1. The V segment lost 8 bases and the J segment 5 bases; nucleotides outside the gene matches: 4. The length of the CDR3 is 13 residues. Per the germline V gene, CDR1 is LNHDA and CDR2 is SQIVND (reference sequence). The DNA of the CDR3 is TGTGCCAGTTCCCGGGACAGGGGGACTGAAGCTTTCTTT. It translates to CASSRDRGTEAFF.

The rearrangement uses TRBV29-1 and TRBJ2-1; maybe TRBD1 (5 bases). V was shortened by 6 bases and J by 8 bases, with 14 bases between the two germline ends. From germline, CDR1 is SQVTM and CDR2 ANQGSEA. This CDR3 spans 12 amino acids. CDR3 coding DNA: TGCAGCGTCGCCCCTCGCAGGGATGAGCAGTTCTTC. Its translation: CSVAPRRDEQFF.

The genes are TRBV30 and TRBJ1-2; 7 nucleotides agree with TRBD1. Germline values: CDR1 GTSNPN, CDR2 SVGIG (reference sequence). The CDR3 runs to 13 residues. V lost 0 bases to trimming and J lost 7 bases; unmatched junction nucleotides: 5. The CDR3 coding sequence is TGTGCCTGGAGTGTACAGCCAGGGGGTGGCTACACCTTC. It codes for CAWSVQPGGGYTF.

This clone was picked up a small number of times. V and J are TRBV27 and TRBJ1-6, with 10 bases identical to TRBD1. V lost 6 bases to trimming and J lost 0 bases; unmatched junction nucleotides: 11. Germline-derived CDR1 and CDR2 are MNHEY and SMNVEV (reference sequence). The CDR3 runs to 19 residues. CDR3: CASRSGTGDFSSYNSPLHF. The DNA for the CDR3 is TGTGCCAGCAGATCCGGGACAGGGGACTTTAGCTCCTATAATTCACCCCTCCACTTT.

The chain is built from TRBV7-9 and TRBJ2-5, with D tentatively TRBD1 (7 bases). This CDR3 comprises 13 residues. CDR1 is SEHNR and CDR2 is FQNEAQ in the germline V gene (reference sequence). V was shortened by 6 bases and J by 1 base, with 9 bases between the two germline ends. The CDR3 nucleotides read TGTGCCAGCAGGCGGGACAGCCAAGAGACCCAGTACTTC. This codes for CASRRDSQETQYF.

The rearrangement joins TRBV14 to TRBJ2-7; a possible D gene is TRBD2 (5 bases). The germline gives CDR1 SGHDN, CDR2 FVKESK. Between the trimmed V and J ends, which lost 4 bases and 0 bases, there was a span of 16 bases. The CDR3 spans 16 residues. DNA for the CDR3: TGTGCCAGCAGCCCCGTGACCGGGATTCCCTCCTACGAGCAGTACTTC. Amino acids: CASSPVTGIPSYEQYF.